This T cell receptor (beta chain) emerged from a study of T cell clonality in common variable immunodeficiency. This clone showed up many times. The CDR3 end lies 3 residues beyond the end of the read and is filled in from the germline J gene. This table comes from immunoSEQ multiplex PCR, and its TCRdb copy is limited to in-frame clones, with some not included. The sample shows 45,000 to 65,000 clones, none of them appearing just once. This CDR3 spans 14 amino acids. Unmatched junction bases numbered 5, after V lost 5 bases and J lost 2 bases. Germline values: CDR1 SEHNR, CDR2 FQNEAQ (reference sequence).

The rearrangement joins TRBV7-9 to TRBJ2-7; 8 bases fit TRBD1. This TCR came from a person aged 18-69 years in good health. Material for sequencing was peripheral blood mononuclear cells. The CDR3 is CASSTTGAAYEQYF. The CDR3 bases that were read are TGTGCCAGCAGCACGACAGGGGCAGCCTACGAG.